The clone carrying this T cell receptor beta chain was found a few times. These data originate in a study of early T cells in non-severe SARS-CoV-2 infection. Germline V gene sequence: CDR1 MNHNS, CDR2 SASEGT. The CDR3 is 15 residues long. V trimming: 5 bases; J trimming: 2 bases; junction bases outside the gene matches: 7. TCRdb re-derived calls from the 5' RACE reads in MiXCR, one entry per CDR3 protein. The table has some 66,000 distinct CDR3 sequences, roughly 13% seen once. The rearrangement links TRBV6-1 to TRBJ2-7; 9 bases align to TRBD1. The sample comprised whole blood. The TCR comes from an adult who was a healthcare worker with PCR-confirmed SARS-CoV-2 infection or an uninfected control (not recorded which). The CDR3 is CASSHRDRATYEQYF. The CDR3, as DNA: TGTGCCAGCAGTCACCGGGACAGGGCTACCTACGAGCAGTACTTC.